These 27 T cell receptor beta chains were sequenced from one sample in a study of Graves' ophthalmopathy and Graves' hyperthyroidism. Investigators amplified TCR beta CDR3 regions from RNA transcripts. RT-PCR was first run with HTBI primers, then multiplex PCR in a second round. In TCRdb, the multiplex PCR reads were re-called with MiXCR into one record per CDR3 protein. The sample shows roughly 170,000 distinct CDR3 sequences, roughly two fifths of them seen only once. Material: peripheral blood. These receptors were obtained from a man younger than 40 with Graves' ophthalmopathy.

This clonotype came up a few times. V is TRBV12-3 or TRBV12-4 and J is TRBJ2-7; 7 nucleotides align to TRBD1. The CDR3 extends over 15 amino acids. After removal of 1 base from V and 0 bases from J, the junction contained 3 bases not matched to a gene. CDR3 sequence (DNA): TGTGCCAGCAGTTTAGGGGGACAGCCCTCCTACGAGCAGTACTTC. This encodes CASSLGGQPSYEQYF.

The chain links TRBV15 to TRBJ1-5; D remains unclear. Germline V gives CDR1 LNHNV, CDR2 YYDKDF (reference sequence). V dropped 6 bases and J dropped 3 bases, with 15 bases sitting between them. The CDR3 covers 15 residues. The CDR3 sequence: CATSSDSGPNQPQHF. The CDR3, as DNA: TGTGCCACCAGTTCAGATTCTGGACCCAATCAGCCCCAGCATTTT.

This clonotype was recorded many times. The CDR3 nucleotides read TGTGCCAGCAGTGAAGTCGTCAGCTACGAGCAGTACTTC. It is translated as CASSEVVSYEQYF. This chain joins TRBV6-1 and TRBJ2-7; D not resolved. V shed 1 base and J shed 3 bases, with 7 bases lying between them. The germline V gene has CDR1 MNHNS and CDR2 SASEGT. This CDR3 contains 13 residues.

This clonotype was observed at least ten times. The CDR3 DNA follows: TGTGCCAGCAGCTTAGGCGGGGGGCGCGGAAACACCATATATTTT. Residues: CASSLGGGRGNTIYF. J is TRBJ1-3 and V is TRBV7-8; possible D gene TRBD1, 6 bases. Germline V gene lookup returns CDR1 SGHVS and CDR2 FQNEAQ. The V and J ends lost 1 base and 4 bases respectively, with 11 bases between them. The CDR3 consists of 15 residues.

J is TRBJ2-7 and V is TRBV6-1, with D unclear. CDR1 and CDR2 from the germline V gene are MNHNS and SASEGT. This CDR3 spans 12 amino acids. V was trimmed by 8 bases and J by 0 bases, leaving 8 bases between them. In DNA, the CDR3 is TGTGCCAGCGCCGGGCTCTCCTACGAGCAGTACTTC. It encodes CASAGLSYEQYF.

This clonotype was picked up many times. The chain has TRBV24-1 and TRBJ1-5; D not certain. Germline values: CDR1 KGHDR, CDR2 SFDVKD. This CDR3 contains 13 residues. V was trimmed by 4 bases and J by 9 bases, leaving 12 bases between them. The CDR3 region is CATSDSVSAPQHF. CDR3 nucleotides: TGTGCCACCAGTGACTCAGTTTCGGCGCCCCAGCATTTT.

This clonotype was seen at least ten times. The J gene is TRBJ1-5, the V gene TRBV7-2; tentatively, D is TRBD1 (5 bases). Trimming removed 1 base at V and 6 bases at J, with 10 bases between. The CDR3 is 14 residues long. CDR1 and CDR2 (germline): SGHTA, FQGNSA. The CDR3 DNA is TGTGCCAGCAGCTTAGGGCCGGGGGGTCAGCCCCAGCATTTT. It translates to CASSLGPGGQPQHF.

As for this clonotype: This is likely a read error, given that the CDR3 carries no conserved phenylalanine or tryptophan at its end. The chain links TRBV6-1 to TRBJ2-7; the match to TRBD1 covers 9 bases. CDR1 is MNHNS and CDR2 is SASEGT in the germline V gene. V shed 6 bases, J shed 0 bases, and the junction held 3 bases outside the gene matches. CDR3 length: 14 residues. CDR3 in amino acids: CASSRDRASYEQYS. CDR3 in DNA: TGTGCCAGCAGCCGGGACAGGGCCTCCTACGAGCAGTACTCC.

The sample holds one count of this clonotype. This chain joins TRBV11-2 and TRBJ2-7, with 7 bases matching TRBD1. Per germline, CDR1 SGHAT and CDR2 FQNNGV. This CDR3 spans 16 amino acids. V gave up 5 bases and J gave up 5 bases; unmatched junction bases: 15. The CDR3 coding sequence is TGTGCCAGCAGCCCACAGGGTGCGAGGGGGCTTGACGAGCAGTACTTC. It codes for CASSPQGARGLDEQYF.

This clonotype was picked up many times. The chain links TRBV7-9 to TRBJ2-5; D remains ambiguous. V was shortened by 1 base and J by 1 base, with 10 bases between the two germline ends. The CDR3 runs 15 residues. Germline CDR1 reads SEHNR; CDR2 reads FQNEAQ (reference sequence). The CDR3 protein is CASSLGSVIQETQYF. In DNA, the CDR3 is TGTGCCAGCAGCTTAGGGAGCGTAATCCAAGAGACCCAGTACTTC.

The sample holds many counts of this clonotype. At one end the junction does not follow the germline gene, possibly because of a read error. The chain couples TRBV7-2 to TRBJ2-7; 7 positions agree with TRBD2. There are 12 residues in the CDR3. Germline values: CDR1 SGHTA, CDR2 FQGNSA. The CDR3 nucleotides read TGTGCCAACGTTGGGGCTAGCGGTCGCCTGGACTTC. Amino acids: CANVGASGRLDF. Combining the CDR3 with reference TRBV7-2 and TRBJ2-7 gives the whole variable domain GAGVSQSPSNKVTEKGKDVELRCDPISGHTALYWYRQSLGQGLEFLIYFQGNSAPDKSGLPSDRFSAERTGGSVSTLTIQRTQQEDSAVYLCANVGASGRLDFGPGTRLTVT.

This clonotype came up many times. CDR3 residues: CASSPQTDRVYEQYF. The CDR3 region has the DNA TGTGCCAGCAGTCCACAGACTGACAGGGTCTACGAGCAGTACTTC. J is TRBJ2-7 and V is TRBV12-3 or TRBV12-4; 7 bases agree with TRBD1. Trimming removed 5 bases from V and 3 bases from J; junction bases left unmatched: 10. The CDR3 is 15 amino acids.

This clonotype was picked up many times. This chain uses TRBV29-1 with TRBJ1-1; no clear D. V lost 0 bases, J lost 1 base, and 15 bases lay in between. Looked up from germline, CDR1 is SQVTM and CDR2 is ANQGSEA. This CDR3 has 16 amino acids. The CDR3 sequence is CSVEDLFGQTNTEAFF. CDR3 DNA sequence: TGCAGCGTTGAAGATCTTTTTGGCCAGACGAACACTGAAGCTTTCTTT.

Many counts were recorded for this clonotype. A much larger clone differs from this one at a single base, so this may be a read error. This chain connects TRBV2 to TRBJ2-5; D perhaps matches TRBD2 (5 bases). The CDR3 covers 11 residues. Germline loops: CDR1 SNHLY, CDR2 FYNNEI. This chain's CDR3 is CAGRRGEAQYF. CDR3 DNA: TGTGCCGGTCGTCGGGGAGAGGCCCAGTACTTC.

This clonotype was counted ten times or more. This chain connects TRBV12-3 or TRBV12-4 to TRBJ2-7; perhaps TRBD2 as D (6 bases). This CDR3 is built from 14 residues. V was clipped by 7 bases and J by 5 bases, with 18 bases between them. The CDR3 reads CASTPGVTGHEQYF. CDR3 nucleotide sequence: TGTGCCAGCACCCCGGGGGTAACAGGCCACGAGCAGTACTTC.

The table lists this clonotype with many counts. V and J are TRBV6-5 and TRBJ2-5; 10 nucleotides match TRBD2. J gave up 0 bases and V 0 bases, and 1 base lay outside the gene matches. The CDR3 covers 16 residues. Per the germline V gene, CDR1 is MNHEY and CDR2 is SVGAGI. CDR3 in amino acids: CASSYSGLAHQETQYF. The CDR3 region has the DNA TGTGCCAGCAGTTACTCGGGACTAGCGCACCAAGAGACCCAGTACTTC.

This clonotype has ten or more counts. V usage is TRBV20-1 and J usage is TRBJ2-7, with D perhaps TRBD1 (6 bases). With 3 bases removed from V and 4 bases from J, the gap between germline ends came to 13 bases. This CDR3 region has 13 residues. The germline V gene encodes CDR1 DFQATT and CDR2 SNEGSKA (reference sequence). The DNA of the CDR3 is TGCAGTGCTAGGATTGGGACAAAATACGAGCAGTACTTC. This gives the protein CSARIGTKYEQYF.

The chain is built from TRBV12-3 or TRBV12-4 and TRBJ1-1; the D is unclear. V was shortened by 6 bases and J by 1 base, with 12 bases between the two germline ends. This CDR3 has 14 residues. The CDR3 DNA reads TGTGCCAGCAGCCTTAACATGAGGAACACTGAAGCTTTCTTT. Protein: CASSLNMRNTEAFF.

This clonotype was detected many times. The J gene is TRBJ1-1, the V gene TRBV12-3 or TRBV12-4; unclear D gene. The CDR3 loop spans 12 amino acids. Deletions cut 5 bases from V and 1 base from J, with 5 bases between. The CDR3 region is CASSTQNTEAFF. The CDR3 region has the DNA TGTGCCAGCAGTACCCAGAACACTGAAGCTTTCTTT.

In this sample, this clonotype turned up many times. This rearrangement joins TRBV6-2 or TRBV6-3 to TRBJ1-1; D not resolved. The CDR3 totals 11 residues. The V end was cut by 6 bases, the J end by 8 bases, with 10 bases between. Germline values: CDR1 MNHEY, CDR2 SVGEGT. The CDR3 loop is CASSPGLEAFF. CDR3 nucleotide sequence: TGTGCCAGCAGCCCTGGACTCGAAGCTTTCTTT.

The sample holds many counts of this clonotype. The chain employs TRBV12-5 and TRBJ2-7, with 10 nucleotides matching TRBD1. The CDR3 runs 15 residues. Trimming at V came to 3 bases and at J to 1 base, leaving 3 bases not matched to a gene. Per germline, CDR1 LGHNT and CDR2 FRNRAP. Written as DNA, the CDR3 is TGTGCTAGTGGTTTATGGGACAGGGGATCCTACGAGCAGTACTTC. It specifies CASGLWDRGSYEQYF.

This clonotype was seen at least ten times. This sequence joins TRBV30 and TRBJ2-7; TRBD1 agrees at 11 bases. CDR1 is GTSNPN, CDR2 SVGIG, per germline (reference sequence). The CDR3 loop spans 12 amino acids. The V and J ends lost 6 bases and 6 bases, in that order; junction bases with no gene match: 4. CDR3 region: CACLGQGVEQYF. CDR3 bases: TGTGCCTGCCTGGGACAGGGGGTCGAGCAGTACTTC.

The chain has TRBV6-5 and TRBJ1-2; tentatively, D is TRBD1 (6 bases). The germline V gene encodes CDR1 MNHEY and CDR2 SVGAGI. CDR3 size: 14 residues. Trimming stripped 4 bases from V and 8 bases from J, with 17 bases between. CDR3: CASSWGRGLGGYTF. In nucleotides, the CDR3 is TGTGCCAGCAGTTGGGGGCGGGGATTGGGAGGCTACACCTTC.

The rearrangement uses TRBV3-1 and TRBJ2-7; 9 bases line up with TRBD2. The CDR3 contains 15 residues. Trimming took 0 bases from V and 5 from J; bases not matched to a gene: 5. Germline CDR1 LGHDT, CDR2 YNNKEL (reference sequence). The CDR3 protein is CASSQDVAGADEQYF. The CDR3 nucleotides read TGTGCCAGCAGCCAAGATGTAGCGGGAGCTGACGAGCAGTACTTC.

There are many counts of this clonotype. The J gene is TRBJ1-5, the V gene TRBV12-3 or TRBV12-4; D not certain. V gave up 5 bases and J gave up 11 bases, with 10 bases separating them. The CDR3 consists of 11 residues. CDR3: CASSPDSAQHF. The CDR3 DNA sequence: TGTGCCAGCAGTCCCGATTCGGCCCAGCATTTT.

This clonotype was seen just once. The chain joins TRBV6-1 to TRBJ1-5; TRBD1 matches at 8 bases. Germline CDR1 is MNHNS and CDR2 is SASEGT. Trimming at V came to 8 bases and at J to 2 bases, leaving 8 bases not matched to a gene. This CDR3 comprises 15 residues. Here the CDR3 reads CASRTTGGGNQPQHF. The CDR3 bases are TGTGCCAGCCGAACTACAGGGGGTGGCAATCAGCCCCAGCATTTT.

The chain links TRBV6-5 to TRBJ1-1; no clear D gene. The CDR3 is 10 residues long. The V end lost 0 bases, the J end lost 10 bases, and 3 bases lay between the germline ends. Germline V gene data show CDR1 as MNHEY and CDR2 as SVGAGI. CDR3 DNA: TGTGCCAGCAGTTACTCTGGAGCTTTCTTT. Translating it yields CASSYSGAFF.